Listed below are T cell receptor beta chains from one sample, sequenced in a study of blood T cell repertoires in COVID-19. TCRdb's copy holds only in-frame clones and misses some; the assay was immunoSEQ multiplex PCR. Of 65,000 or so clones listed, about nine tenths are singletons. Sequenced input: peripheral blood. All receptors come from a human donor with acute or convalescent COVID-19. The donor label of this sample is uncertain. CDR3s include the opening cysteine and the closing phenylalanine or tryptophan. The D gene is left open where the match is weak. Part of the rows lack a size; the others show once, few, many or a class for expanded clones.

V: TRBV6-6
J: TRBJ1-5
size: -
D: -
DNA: TGTGCCAGCAGTTTCTCCGGGAGGGAGCCCCAGCATTTT
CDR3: CASSFSGREPQHF

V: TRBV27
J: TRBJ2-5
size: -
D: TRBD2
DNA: TGTGCCAGCAGTTTATTAGTCGTTAGCGGGAACGTGGGGACCCAGTACTTC
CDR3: CASSLLVVSGNVGTQYF

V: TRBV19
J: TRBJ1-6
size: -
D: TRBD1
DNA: TGTGCCAGTAGTATAGGGACAGGGCTTAATTCACCCCTCCACTTT
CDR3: CASSIGTGLNSPLHF

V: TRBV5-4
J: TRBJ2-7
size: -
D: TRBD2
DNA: TGTGCCAGCAGCTTGGAGGGGAGACTAGCGGGAGTCCCTCGCGGGGAGCAGTACTTC
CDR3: CASSLEGRLAGVPRGEQYF

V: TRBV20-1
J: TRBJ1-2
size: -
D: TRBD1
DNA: TGCAGTGCTACTTCAGGGGGCGGCTACACCTTC
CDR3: CSATSGGGYTF

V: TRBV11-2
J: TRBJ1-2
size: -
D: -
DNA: TGTGCCAGCAGCTCAAACAGGGTTGGCTACACCTTC
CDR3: CASSSNRVGYTF

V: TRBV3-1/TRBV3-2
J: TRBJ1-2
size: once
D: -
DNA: TGTGCCAGCAGCCAAGGTTCTCTGAACTATGGCTACACCTTC
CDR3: CASSQGSLNYGYTF

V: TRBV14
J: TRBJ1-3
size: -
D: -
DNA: TGTGCCAGCAGCCAAGACGGTCGCTCTGGAAACACCATATATTTT
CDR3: CASSQDGRSGNTIYF

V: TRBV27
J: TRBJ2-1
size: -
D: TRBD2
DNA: TGTGCCAGCAGCCGGACTAGCGGGCCATACGATGAGCAGTTCTTC
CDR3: CASSRTSGPYDEQFF

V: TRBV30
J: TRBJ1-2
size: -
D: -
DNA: TGTGCCTGGAGTGTAGCTGGCTATGGCTACACCTTC
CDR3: CAWSVAGYGYTF

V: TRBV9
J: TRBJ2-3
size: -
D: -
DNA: TGTGCCAGCAGCTCACAAAGCGGGCTCGGAGATACGCAGTATTTT
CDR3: CASSSQSGLGDTQYF

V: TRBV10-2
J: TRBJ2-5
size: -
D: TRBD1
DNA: TGCGCCAGCAGTGCCCTACGGACAGGGGTAGAGACCCAGTACTTC
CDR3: CASSALRTGVETQYF

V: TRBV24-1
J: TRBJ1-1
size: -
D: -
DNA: TGTGCCACCAGTGGCGGTGGGGTCAGGGCTGGCGCTTTCTTT
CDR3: CATSGGGVRAGAFF

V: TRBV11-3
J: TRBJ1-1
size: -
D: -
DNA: TGTGCCAGCAGCTTATGCATGACTCCAAACACTGAAGCTTTCTTT
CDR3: CASSLCMTPNTEAFF

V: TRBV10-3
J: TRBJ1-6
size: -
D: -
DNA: TGTGCCATCAGTGAGGGGGCAGGGCGTAGCAATTCACCCCTCCACTTT
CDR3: CAISEGAGRSNSPLHF

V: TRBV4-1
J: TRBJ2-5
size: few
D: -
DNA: TGCGCCAGCAGCCAAGGACGGAACGGGATCCAAGAGACCCAGTACTTC
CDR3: CASSQGRNGIQETQYF

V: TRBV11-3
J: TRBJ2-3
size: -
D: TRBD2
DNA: TGTGCCAGCAGCTTAGGCCGGTTTGAGCGGGGCCCGACAGATACGCAGTATTTT
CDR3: CASSLGRFERGPTDTQYF

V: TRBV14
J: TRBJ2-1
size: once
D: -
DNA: TGTGCCAGCAGCCAAGACACCTACAATGAGCAGTTCTTC
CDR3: CASSQDTYNEQFF

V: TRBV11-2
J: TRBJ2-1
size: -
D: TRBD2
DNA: TGTGCCAGCAGGGATACTAGCGGGAGGAGGAATGAGCAGTTCTTC
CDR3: CASRDTSGRRNEQFF

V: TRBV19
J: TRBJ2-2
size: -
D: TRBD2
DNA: TGTGCCAGTAGTATAGGGGGGAGGGCCGGGGAGCTGTTTTTT
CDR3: CASSIGGRAGELFF

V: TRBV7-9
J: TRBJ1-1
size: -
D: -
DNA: TGTGCCAGCAGCGAGTTCACTGAAGCTTTCTTT
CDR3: CASSEFTEAFF

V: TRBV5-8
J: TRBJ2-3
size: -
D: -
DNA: TGTGCCAGCAGCTTGGGAGGGAGTAGCACAGATACGCAGTATTTT
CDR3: CASSLGGSSTDTQYF

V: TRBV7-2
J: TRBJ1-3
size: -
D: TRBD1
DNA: TGTGCCAGCAGCTTAGGGGACAGTCGTACTGGAAACACCATATATTTT
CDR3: CASSLGDSRTGNTIYF

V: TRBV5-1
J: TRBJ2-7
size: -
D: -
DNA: TGCGCCAGCAGCTTCGGACAGGGGGCCTTCGGACTAGCGGGTGACTTCCTACGAGTTCAGTACTTC
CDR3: CASSFGQGAFGLAGDFLRVQYF

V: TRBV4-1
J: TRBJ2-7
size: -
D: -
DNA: TGCGCCAGCAGCCAAGCCTTCGTTACTGGCGGGACCTACGAGCAGTACTTC
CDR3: CASSQAFVTGGTYEQYF

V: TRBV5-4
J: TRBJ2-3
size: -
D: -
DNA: TGTGCCAGCAGCTCTGAGCCCTATAGCACAGATACGCAGTATTTT
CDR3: CASSSEPYSTDTQYF

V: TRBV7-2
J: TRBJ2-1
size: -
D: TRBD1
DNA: TGTGCCAGCAGCCGGGACAGGGGGCTTGGGAATGAGCAGTTCTTC
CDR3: CASSRDRGLGNEQFF

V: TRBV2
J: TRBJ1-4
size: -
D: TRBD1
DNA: TGTGCCAGCAGTCTCGACAGGGTAGGCGAAAAACTGTTTTTT
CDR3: CASSLDRVGEKLFF

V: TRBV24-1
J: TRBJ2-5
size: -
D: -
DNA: TGTGCCACCAGTGATTTGTACACAAACCAAGAGACCCAGTACTTC
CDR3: CATSDLYTNQETQYF

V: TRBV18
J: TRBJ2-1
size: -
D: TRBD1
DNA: TGTGCCAGCTCACCGAGGACAGGGGGAATAATCAATGAGCAGTTCTTC
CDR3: CASSPRTGGIINEQFF

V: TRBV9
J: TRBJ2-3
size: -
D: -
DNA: TGTGCCAGCAGCGTAGATGGAGCGGGTCCGACAGATACGCAGTATTTT
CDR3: CASSVDGAGPTDTQYF

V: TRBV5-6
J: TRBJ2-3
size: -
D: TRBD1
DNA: TGTGCCAGCAGCCTCGGGACAGGGTACACAGATACGCAGTATTTT
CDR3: CASSLGTGYTDTQYF

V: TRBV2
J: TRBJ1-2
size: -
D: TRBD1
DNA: TGTGCCAGCAGTGAACAGGGGGCTTTGGTCTATGGCTACACCTTC
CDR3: CASSEQGALVYGYTF

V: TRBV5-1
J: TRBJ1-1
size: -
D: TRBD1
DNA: TGCGCCAGCAGTCTACAGGGGGCTGGAGCTGAAGCTTTCTTT
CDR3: CASSLQGAGAEAFF

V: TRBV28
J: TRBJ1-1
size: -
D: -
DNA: TGTGCCAGCAGGGACAGCGGGGGATTTGGGAACACTGAAGCTTTCTTT
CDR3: CASRDSGGFGNTEAFF

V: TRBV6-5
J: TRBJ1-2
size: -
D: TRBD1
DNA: TGTGCCAGCAGTTACCGGGACAGAACGTATGGCTACACCTTC
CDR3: CASSYRDRTYGYTF

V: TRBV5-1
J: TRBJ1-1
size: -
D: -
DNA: TGCGCCAGCAGCTTGGGTAGGGGGACTGAAGCTTTCTTT
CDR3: CASSLGRGTEAFF

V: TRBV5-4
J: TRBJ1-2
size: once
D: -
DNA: TGTGCCAGCAGCCCAGGAGGGGGGGACTATGGCTACACCTTC
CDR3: CASSPGGGDYGYTF

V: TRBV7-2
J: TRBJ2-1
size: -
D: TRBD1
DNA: TGTGCCAGCAGCCGTCTTGGACAGGGGGTGAACGAGCAGTTCTTC
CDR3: CASSRLGQGVNEQFF

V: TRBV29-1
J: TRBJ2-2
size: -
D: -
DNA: TGCAGCGTCTCTGACAGTGGGGAAACCGGGGAGCTGTTTTTT
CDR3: CSVSDSGETGELFF

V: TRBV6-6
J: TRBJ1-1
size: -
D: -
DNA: TGTGCCAGCAACCGGGGTCTCACTGAAGCTTTCTTT
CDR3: CASNRGLTEAFF

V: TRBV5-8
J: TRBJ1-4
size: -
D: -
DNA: TGTGCCAGCAGCTCGGGGAGGAGGTTTAATGAAAAACTGTTTTTT
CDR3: CASSSGRRFNEKLFF

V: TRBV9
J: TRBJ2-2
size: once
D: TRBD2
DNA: TGTGCCAGCAGCCCTCTGGGAGGGCAAACCGGGGAGCTGTTTTTT
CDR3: CASSPLGGQTGELFF

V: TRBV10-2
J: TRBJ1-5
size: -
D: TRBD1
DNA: TGCGCCAGCAGTGAATTTGACAGGGGTCAGCCCCAGCATTTT
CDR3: CASSEFDRGQPQHF

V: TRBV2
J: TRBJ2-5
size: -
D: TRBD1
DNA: TGTGCCAGCAGCCTAGGGACAGGGAGGGAGACCCAGTACTTC
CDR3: CASSLGTGRETQYF

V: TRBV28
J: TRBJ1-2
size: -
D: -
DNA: TGTGCCAGCAGCAGGGAAATTCCCTATGGCTACACCTTC
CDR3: CASSREIPYGYTF

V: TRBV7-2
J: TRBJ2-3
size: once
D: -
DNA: TGTGCCAGCAGCTTGAGCGGATCCACAGATACGCAGTATTTT
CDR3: CASSLSGSTDTQYF

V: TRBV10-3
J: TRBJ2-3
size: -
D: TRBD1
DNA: TGTGCCACCCAGGGGGGACAGGTAGACACAGATACGCAGTATTTT
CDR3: CATQGGQVDTDTQYF

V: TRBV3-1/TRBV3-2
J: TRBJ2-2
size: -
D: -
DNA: TGTGCCAGCAGCCAAGTAATAGGGGGGGCCGGGGAGCTGTTTTTT
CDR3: CASSQVIGGAGELFF

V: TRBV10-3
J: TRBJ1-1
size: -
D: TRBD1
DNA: TGTGCCATCAGCCTAGACAGGGACGTGAGCACTGAAGCTTTCTTT
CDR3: CAISLDRDVSTEAFF

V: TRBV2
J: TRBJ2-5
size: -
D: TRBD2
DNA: TGTGCCAGCAGTGATAGGCTAGCGGGAGTAGAGACCCAGTACTTC
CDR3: CASSDRLAGVETQYF

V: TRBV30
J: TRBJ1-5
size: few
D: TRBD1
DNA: TGTGCCTGGGGGACAGGGGGCAATCAGCCCCAGCATTTT
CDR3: CAWGTGGNQPQHF

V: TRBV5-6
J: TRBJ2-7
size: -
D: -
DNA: TGTGCCAGCAGCTTGTTAGGGGCCCGAACCTACGAGCAGTACTTC
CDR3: CASSLLGARTYEQYF

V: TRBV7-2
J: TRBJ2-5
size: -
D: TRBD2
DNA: TGTGCCAGCAGCATCTATCTCGGAGCGGGAGGGCGGGAGACCCAGTACTTC
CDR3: CASSIYLGAGGRETQYF

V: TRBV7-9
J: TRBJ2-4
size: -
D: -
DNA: TGTGCCAGCAGCAAAGTCGGGGGTAGCGTGCTGGCCAAAAACATTCAGTACTTC
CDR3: CASSKVGGSVLAKNIQYF

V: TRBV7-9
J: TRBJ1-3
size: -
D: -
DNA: TGTGCCAGCAGCTTGGTCTCTGTATATGAGAACACCATATATTTT
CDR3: CASSLVSVYENTIYF

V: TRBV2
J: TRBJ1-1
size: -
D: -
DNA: TGTGCCAGCAGTAATTGGGGCCAGGGGCGGTACACTGAAGCTTTCTTT
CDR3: CASSNWGQGRYTEAFF